This TCR beta chain was documented in a study of post-analysis software for immune sequencing data. Study as a whole: Courses of disease covered relapsing-remitting, secondary progressive and progressive-relapsing multiple sclerosis.

The TCR beta cDNA libraries carried unique molecular identifiers. The T cell input of roughly 0.95 to 10 million gave approximately 460,000 cDNA molecules. TCRdb itself ran the PCR reads through MiXCR, one entry per CDR3 protein. The data show some 700,000 distinct CDR3 sequences, approximately 60% seen once. Regarding the study as a whole: Those with multiple sclerosis, the patient group, showed significantly lower normalized Chao1 diversity than controls. The five TRBV segments detected at higher frequency in patients than in controls included TRBV5-6, TRBV5-1 and TRBV20-1. Samples from a shared batch, those prepared together, strongly co-clustered by F measure.

In germline, CDR1 is SGHKS, CDR2 YYEKEE (reference sequence). The CDR3 consists of 14 residues. V shed 4 bases and J shed 4 bases, with 12 bases lying between them. Remarks on this clonotype: Its antigen remains unknown.

The origin of this receptor is a girl aged 2-10 years with multiple sclerosis. The rearrangement joins TRBV5-5 to TRBJ1-5, with no clear D. Sequenced sample: blood. This CDR3 reads CASSPDVYNQPQHF. The CDR3 DNA reads as TGTGCCAGCAGCCCCGACGTTTATAATCAGCCCCAGCATTTT. The full variable domain, its missing parts supplied by reference TRBV5-5 and TRBJ1-5, is DAGVTQSPTHLIKTRGQQVTLRCSPISGHKSVSWYQQVLGQGPQFIFQYYEKEERGRGNFPDRFSARQFPNYSSELNVNALLLGDSALYLCASSPDVYNQPQHFGDGTRLSIL.